The entry below describes one T cell receptor beta chain. The target antigen is unknown. This sample was included in a study of T cell responses to AZD1222 COVID-19 vaccine. Study at large: The analysis combined second doses at about 4 or about 12 weeks. Study-wide results and caveats: Researchers report vaccine-associated CD4 TCRs spanning spike, with dominance at 160-218 and 743-854.

Only in-frame clones appear in the TCRdb table, and some are missing; sequencing was by immunoSEQ multiplex PCR. The sample has 75,000 to 100,000 clones, roughly 88% seen once. Germline V gene lookup returns CDR1 SGHRS and CDR2 YFSETQ. The CDR3 runs to 15 residues. V shed 4 bases, J shed 2 bases, and the junction held 8 bases outside the gene matches. The rearrangement uses TRBV5-1 and TRBJ2-7; 8 bases agree with TRBD1. The source material was peripheral blood, sampled on day 0 of AZD1222 vaccination. The clonotype was recovered from an adult in good health. The chain's CDR3 is CASSPGSGGAYEQYF. For the CDR3, the DNA is TGCGCCAGCAGCCCGGGGTCAGGGGGCGCCTACGAGCAGTACTTC. The whole variable domain, filled in from reference TRBV5-1 and TRBJ2-7, reads KAGVTQTPRYLIKTRGQQVTLSCSPISGHRSVSWYQQTPGQGLQFLFEYFSETQRNKGNFPGRFSGRQFSNSRSEMNVSTLELGDSALYLCASSPGSGGAYEQYFGPGTRLTVT.